These T cell receptor beta chains were read from a single sample in a study of blood T cells in healthy people across ages. TCRdb re-analysed the 5' RACE reads in MiXCR, keeping a single row per CDR3 protein. Of 700,000 to 800,000 distinct CDR3 sequences listed, 40% to 45% are singletons. What was sequenced was blood. The receptors stem from a woman aged 55 to 70 in good health. Each CDR3 is given with its conserved first and last residue. Each record gives: D gene, J gene, V gene, clone size, CDR3 protein, CDR3 DNA. The D gene is left open where the match is weak. Rows give clone size only sometimes, using once, few, many, or a class for an expanded clone.

TRBD2,TRBJ2-1,TRBV14,NA,CASSHPGLAGGSSYNEQFF,TGTGCCAGCAGCCATCCGGGACTAGCGGGGGGTAGCTCCTACAATGAGCAGTTCTTC
NA,TRBJ2-5,TRBV7-6,NA,CASSLDRSFNEQYF,TGTGCCAGCAGCTTAGATAGATCTTTCAATGAGCAGTACTTC
NA,TRBJ1-2,TRBV29-1,NA,CSGWSLRKGGYTF,TGCAGCGGCTGGTCTCTCCGTAAGGGTGGCTACACCTTC
NA,TRBJ1-6,TRBV20-1,once,CSARDYRTNSPHHF,TGCAGTGCTAGAGATTACAGGACGAATTCACCCCACCACTTT
NA,TRBJ2-3,TRBV7-9,NA,CASSLPDGADTQYF,TGTGCCAGCAGTCTACCGGACGGTGCAGATACGCAGTATTTT
NA,TRBJ2-7,TRBV12-3/TRBV12-4,many,CASSFRAPFGEQYF,TGTGCCAGCAGTTTTAGGGCCCCGTTTGGGGAGCAGTACTTC
NA,TRBJ1-1,TRBV29-1,few,CSVLTPGKGTEAFF,TGCAGCGTACTTACCCCGGGGAAGGGCACTGAAGCTTTCTTT
NA,TRBJ2-5,TRBV6-4,few,CASYSSRETQYF,TGTGCCAGCTACAGTTCGAGGGAGACCCAGTACTTC
TRBD2,TRBJ2-6,TRBV5-5,NA,CASGRDDGTSGRAGANVLTF,TGTGCCAGCGGGCGAGACGACGGAACTAGCGGGAGAGCTGGGGCCAACGTCCTGACTTTC
NA,TRBJ2-1,TRBV4-2,few,CASSQDRSVEQFF,TGTGCCAGCAGCCAAGACAGGTCCGTTGAGCAGTTCTTC
TRBD2,TRBJ2-1,TRBV27,few,CASRSPQAGGSNEQFF,TGTGCCAGCAGATCCCCCCAAGCGGGGGGGAGCAATGAGCAGTTCTTC
TRBD2,TRBJ2-3,TRBV20-1,NA,CSARVLAGESTDTQYF,TGCAGTGCTAGAGTATTAGCGGGTGAGAGCACAGATACGCAGTATTTT
TRBD1,TRBJ1-4,TRBV5-1,NA,CASSRTGADNEKLFF,TGCGCCAGCAGCAGGACAGGGGCGGATAATGAAAAACTGTTTTTT
TRBD1,TRBJ1-2,TRBV28,NA,CASSPTQGQRWSGYTF,TGTGCCAGCAGTCCAACCCAGGGACAGAGGTGGTCGGGCTACACCTTC
TRBD1,TRBJ1-1,TRBV6-1,NA,CATGTGINTEAFF,TGTGCCACCGGGACAGGGATCAACACTGAAGCTTTCTTT
NA,TRBJ1-1,TRBV9,NA,CASSGSAGRVEAFF,TGTGCCAGCAGCGGATCGGCAGGGAGGGTTGAAGCTTTCTTT
TRBD1,TRBJ1-1,TRBV3-1,NA,CASSEQGLAEAFF,TGTGCCAGCAGCGAACAGGGGTTGGCTGAAGCTTTCTTT
TRBD2,TRBJ2-3,TRBV10-3,many,CAIRVGSGGLSTDTQYF,TGTGCCATCAGGGTAGGCAGCGGGGGCCTCAGCACAGATACGCAGTATTTT
NA,TRBJ1-5,TRBV9,NA,CASSVLGGDQPQHF,TGTGCCAGCAGCGTCTTGGGTGGGGACCAGCCCCAGCATTTT
TRBD2,TRBJ2-3,TRBV4-2,few,CASSQGNAGGTDTQYF,TGTGCCAGCAGCCAAGGGAATGCGGGGGGCACAGATACGCAGTATTTT
NA,TRBJ2-5,TRBV5-1,NA,CASSGDGAGETQYF,TGCGCCAGCAGCGGGGACGGGGCCGGAGAGACCCAGTACTTC
NA,TRBJ1-1,TRBV29-1,NA,CSVGRGRADTEAFF,TGCAGCGTAGGAAGAGGCCGGGCGGACACTGAAGCTTTCTTT
TRBD2,TRBJ2-1,TRBV7-3,few,CASSLIPRTSGGYNEQFF,TGTGCCAGCAGCTTAATACCCCGGACTAGCGGGGGGTACAATGAGCAGTTCTTC
NA,TRBJ2-1,TRBV6-6,few,CASSGGRSSYNEQFF,TGTGCCAGCAGTGGGGGACGGAGCTCCTACAATGAGCAGTTCTTC
NA,TRBJ2-1,TRBV7-9,NA,CASSISEPNEQFF,TGTGCCAGCAGCATCAGTGAGCCCAATGAGCAGTTCTTC
TRBD2,TRBJ2-1,TRBV28,few,CASSLSREWVNEQFF,TGTGCCAGCAGTTTATCGCGGGAGTGGGTCAATGAGCAGTTCTTC
TRBD2,TRBJ2-4,TRBV12-3/TRBV12-4,many,CASSWTSASKNIQYF,TGTGCCAGCAGTTGGACTAGCGCATCCAAAAACATTCAGTACTTC
NA,TRBJ1-1,TRBV20-1,NA,CSARGARVEAFF,TGCAGTGCGCGGGGGGCGAGGGTTGAAGCTTTCTTT
NA,TRBJ1-2,TRBV20-1,few,CSARNAASHPGGDGYTF,TGCAGTGCTAGAAACGCGGCAAGCCATCCGGGGGGGGATGGCTACACCTTC